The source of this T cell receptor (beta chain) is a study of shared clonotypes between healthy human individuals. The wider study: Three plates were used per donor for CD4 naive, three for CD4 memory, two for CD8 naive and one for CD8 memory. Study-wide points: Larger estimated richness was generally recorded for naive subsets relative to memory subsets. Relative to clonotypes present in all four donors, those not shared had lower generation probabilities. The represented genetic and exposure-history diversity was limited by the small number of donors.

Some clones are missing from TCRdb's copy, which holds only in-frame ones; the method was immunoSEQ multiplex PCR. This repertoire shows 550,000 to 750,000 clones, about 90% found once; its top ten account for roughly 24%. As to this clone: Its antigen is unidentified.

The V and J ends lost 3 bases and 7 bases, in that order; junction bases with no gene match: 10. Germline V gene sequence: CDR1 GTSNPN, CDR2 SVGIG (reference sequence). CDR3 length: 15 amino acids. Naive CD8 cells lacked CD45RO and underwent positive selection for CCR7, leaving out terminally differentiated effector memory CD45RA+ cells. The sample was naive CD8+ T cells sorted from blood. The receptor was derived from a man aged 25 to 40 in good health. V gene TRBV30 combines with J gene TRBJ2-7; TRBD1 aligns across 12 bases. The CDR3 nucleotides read TGTGCCTGGAGCGCTAAGGGACAGGGGGCCGGTGAGCAGTACTTC. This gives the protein CAWSAKGQGAGEQYF.